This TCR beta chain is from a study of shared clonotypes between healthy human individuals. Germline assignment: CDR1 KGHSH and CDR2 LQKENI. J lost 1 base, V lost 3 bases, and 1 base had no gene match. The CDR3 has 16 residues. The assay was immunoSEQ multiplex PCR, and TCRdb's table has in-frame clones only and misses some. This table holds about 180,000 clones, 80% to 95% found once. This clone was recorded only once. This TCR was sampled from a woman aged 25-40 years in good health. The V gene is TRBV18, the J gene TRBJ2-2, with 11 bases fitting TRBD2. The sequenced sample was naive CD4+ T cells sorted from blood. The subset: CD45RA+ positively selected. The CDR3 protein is CASSPGLAVNTGELFF. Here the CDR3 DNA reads TGTGCCAGCTCACCGGGACTAGCGGTGAACACCGGGGAGCTGTTTTTT.